The entry below gives a single T cell receptor (beta chain) sequence along with its context. Living in about two dozen US areas, the participants were between roughly 18 and 89 years of age. Participants were placed into cohorts based on the clinical history they reported. This sample is part of a study of blood T cell repertoires in COVID-19. Assay used: immunoSEQ multiplex PCR; TCRdb lists only in-frame clones, some missing. The sample contains some 320,000 clones, more than 90% of which appear only once. CDR1 and CDR2 (germline): MNHEY, SVGAGI. The CDR3 runs 14 residues. V dropped 5 bases and J dropped 7 bases, with 15 bases sitting between them.

The chain combines TRBV6-5 with TRBJ1-5; perhaps TRBD1 as D (5 bases). Sequencing was done on a sample of PBMCs or T cells enriched from blood (not recorded which). This clonotype was obtained from a man aged 55 to 70 who had recovered from COVID-19. CDR3 in DNA: TGTGCCAGCAGTAGCTCGGCAGGGATCCAGCCCCAGCATTTT. This translates into CASSSSAGIQPQHF.